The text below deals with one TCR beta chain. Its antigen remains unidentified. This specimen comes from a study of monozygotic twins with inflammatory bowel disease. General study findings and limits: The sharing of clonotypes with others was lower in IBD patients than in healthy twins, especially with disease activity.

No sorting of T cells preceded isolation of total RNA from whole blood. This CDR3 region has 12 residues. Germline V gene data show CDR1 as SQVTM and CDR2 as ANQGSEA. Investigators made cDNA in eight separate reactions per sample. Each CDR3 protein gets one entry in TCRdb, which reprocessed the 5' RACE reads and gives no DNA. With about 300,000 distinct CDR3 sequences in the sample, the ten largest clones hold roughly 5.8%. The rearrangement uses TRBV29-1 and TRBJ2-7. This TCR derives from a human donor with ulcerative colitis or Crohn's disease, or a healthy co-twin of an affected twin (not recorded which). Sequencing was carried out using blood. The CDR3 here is CSVESSRNEQYF.